The T cell receptor (beta chain) under discussion was sequenced for a study of cytomegalovirus exposure and HLA in healthy donors. Study at large: Of the donors genotyped, 398 in all, about 80% fell in the Caucasian-associated ancestry cluster. Study-wide points: The study recorded around 160 TCR beta chains that were cytomegalovirus-associated. Analysis was carried out at a later point, and it linked a missense DCLRE1C variant to TCR beta V- and J-gene trimming. The only immune exposure information that was available was CMV serostatus.

PCR primers comprised 60 Vbeta and 13 Jbeta primers. The method was immunoSEQ multiplex PCR; TCRdb's version includes in-frame clones alone and lacks a portion of them. The repertoire consists of 150,000 to 200,000 clones, with approximately 86% occurring once and the leading ten covering around 1%. Per the germline V gene, CDR1 is SEHNR and CDR2 is FQNEAQ (reference sequence). Germline trimming cut 5 bases from V and 5 bases from J; bases unmatched to any gene: 12. CDR3 length: 17 amino acids. On this clone: Its antigen is unknown.

The chain links TRBV7-9 to TRBJ2-2; TRBD2 agrees at 9 bases. Material for sequencing was PBMCs. This clonotype was obtained from a boy aged 2 to 10 in good health and CMV-seronegative. This CDR3 reads CASSPRIAGVRTGELFF. CDR3 DNA: TGTGCCAGCAGCCCCCGAATAGCGGGAGTCCGAACCGGGGAGCTGTTTTTT.